The next 18 T cell receptor beta chains were all read from a single sample in a study of blood T cell repertoires in COVID-19. The data were produced by immunoSEQ multiplex PCR, yet TCRdb's version contains in-frame clones alone and is incomplete. The table records just over 300,000 clones, roughly 90% of them present only once. Specimen: peripheral blood. Receptors originate from a man aged 18 to 30 with active or convalescent COVID-19.

The count of this clone is one. The chain couples TRBV5-3 to TRBJ2-5, with 10 bases aligning to TRBD2. TRBV5-3 is known as an ORF, though its function is uncertain. This CDR3 comprises 16 residues. Trimming at V came to 6 bases and at J to 3 bases, leaving 11 bases not matched to a gene. The CDR3 DNA reads as TGTGCCAGAAACCCCGCTTGTGGGACTAGCGAAGAGACCCAGTACTTC. Protein: CARNPACGTSEETQYF.

The rearrangement links TRBV7-2 to TRBJ2-1; 7 bases agree with TRBD1. Germline CDR1 SGHTA, CDR2 FQGNSA. This CDR3 is built from 13 residues. Trimming at V came to 6 bases and at J to 10 bases, leaving 9 bases not matched to a gene. In DNA, the CDR3 is TGTGCCAGCAGGTCCCGGGACAGAACCGAGCAGTTCTTC. Translating gives CASRSRDRTEQFF.

DNA for the CDR3: TGTGCCAGCAGCTTTGGGGCCTACTCCTATGGCTACACCTTC. It translates to CASSFGAYSYGYTF. The chain is built from TRBV13 and TRBJ1-2; D is possibly TRBD1 (5 bases). V was pared by 3 bases and J by 4 bases, with 12 bases between. CDR3 size: 14 residues. Germline CDR1 is PRHDT and CDR2 is FYEKMQ (reference sequence).

The chain employs TRBV10-1 and TRBJ1-2; 7 bases are a match to TRBD1. V lost 4 bases, J lost 4 bases, and 3 bases stayed unmatched. The CDR3 consists of 13 residues. Germline V gene data show CDR1 as WNHNN and CDR2 as SYGVQD (reference sequence). CDR3 nucleotide sequence: TGCGCCAGCAGTGCCGGGACAGCCTATGGCTACACCTTC. Its protein product is CASSAGTAYGYTF.

This clone was found once. The CDR3 DNA follows: TGTGCCAGCAGTCTCATGAGGGGGGGGGCAACCACTGAAGCTTTCTTT. Translated, it gives CASSLMRGGATTEAFF. The J gene is TRBJ1-1, the V gene TRBV2, with D perhaps matching TRBD1 (6 bases). Per the germline V gene, CDR1 is SNHLY and CDR2 is FYNNEI. V was shortened by 5 bases and J by 4 bases, with 20 bases between the two germline ends. The CDR3 covers 16 residues.

A few counts support this clone. This chain links TRBV5-1 with TRBJ1-1, with a weak D call TRBD1 (5 bases). Germline V gives CDR1 SGHRS, CDR2 YFSETQ. Trimming took 2 bases from V and 3 from J, leaving 8 bases between them. The CDR3 has 13 amino acids. Written as DNA, the CDR3 is TGCGCCAGCAGCTTTCAGGGTGACACTGAAGCTTTCTTT. Protein sequence: CASSFQGDTEAFF.

This sequence joins TRBV5-8 and TRBJ1-6; a weak D match, TRBD1 (5 bases). The CDR3 length is 13 residues. Germline V lookup: CDR1 SGHTS, CDR2 YDEGEE. The germline V and J ends were trimmed by 2 bases and 7 bases, with 7 bases remaining between them. The CDR3, as DNA: TGTGCCAGCAGCTTCGACAGCAATTCACCCCTCCACTTT. Amino acids: CASSFDSNSPLHF.

This clone was seen a few times. V is TRBV4-1 and J is TRBJ2-2; TRBD2 might be the D (6 bases). V lost 7 bases to trimming and J lost 4 bases, with 16 bases between them. The CDR3 consists of 15 residues. Germline values: CDR1 MGHRA, CDR2 YSYEKL. CDR3 sequence (DNA): TGCGCCAGCACCCACGGGACTTCCGGCACCGGGGAGCTGTTTTTT. Encoded protein: CASTHGTSGTGELFF.

The chain carries TRBV27 and TRBJ2-1; TRBD2 matches 11 bases. This CDR3 is built from 16 residues. Germline values: CDR1 MNHEY, CDR2 SMNVEV (reference sequence). The J segment lost 3 bases and the V segment lost 5 bases, leaving 6 bases of the junction unmatched. The DNA for the CDR3 is TGTGCCAGCAGTCCCTTGGGACTAGCGGACTACAATGAGCAGTTCTTC. Its translation: CASSPLGLADYNEQFF.

This chain connects TRBV19 to TRBJ2-3; possibly TRBD1 for D (5 bases). Germline-derived CDR1 and CDR2 are LNHDA and SQIVND (reference sequence). V gave up 11 bases and J gave up 2 bases, with 14 bases separating them. The CDR3 has 13 residues. The CDR3 DNA reads TGTGCCTCTAGGGGCAAGAACACAGATACGCAGTATTTT. Amino acids: CASRGKNTDTQYF.

This sequence joins TRBV10-2 and TRBJ1-1, with a weak D call TRBD1 (6 bases). Trimming took off 1 base at V and 2 bases at J, with 11 bases between the two ends. Germline V lookup: CDR1 WSHSY, CDR2 SAAADI. The CDR3 runs to 15 residues. Here the CDR3 reads CASSELPGANTEAFF. CDR3 in DNA: TGCGCCAGCAGTGAGTTACCAGGGGCAAACACTGAAGCTTTCTTT.

The chain uses TRBV27 and TRBJ1-2; TRBD1 matches at 9 bases. Germline V gene data show CDR1 as MNHEY and CDR2 as SMNVEV (reference sequence). Unmatched junction bases numbered 9, after V lost 5 bases and J lost 8 bases. This CDR3 spans 14 amino acids. The CDR3 sequence is CASSDGTGKLGYTF. The CDR3 DNA is TGTGCCAGCAGTGACGGGACAGGGAAACTCGGCTACACCTTC.

This rearrangement joins TRBV6-2 or TRBV6-3 to TRBJ2-5; D is unresolved. The germline CDR1 and CDR2 sequences are MNHEY and SVGEGT. The ends were cut back, 2 bases at V and 1 base at J, with 8 bases in the middle. This CDR3 has 14 residues. The CDR3 sequence is CASSYAGSQETQYF. Here the CDR3 DNA reads TGTGCCAGCAGTTACGCCGGGTCCCAAGAGACCCAGTACTTC.

The CDR3, as DNA: TGTGCCAGCAGCTCTGCCGGGACAGGGCCCTACGAGCAGTACTTC. Translated, it gives CASSSAGTGPYEQYF. This chain uses TRBV7-9 with TRBJ2-7; the match to TRBD1 covers 9 bases. CDR1 SEHNR and CDR2 FQNEAQ come from the germline V gene (reference sequence). The CDR3 has 15 residues. The V gene end was trimmed by 4 bases and the J gene end by 2 bases; junction bases not matched to a gene: 6.

The V and J genes are TRBV12-5 and TRBJ1-1, with D maybe TRBD1 (6 bases). CDR3 length: 14 amino acids. Germline V gene lookup returns CDR1 LGHNT and CDR2 FRNRAP. V shed 7 bases and J shed 11 bases, with 23 bases lying between them. CDR3 sequence reads: CASVDSGGLVWAFF. The CDR3 region has the DNA TGTGCTAGTGTGGATTCGGGGGGCCTGGTTTGGGCTTTCTTT.

J is TRBJ2-7 and V is TRBV7-9; TRBD1 might be the D (5 bases). With 4 bases removed from V and 0 bases from J, the gap between germline ends came to 7 bases. The CDR3 is 13 residues long. Germline loops: CDR1 SEHNR, CDR2 FQNEAQ (reference sequence). CDR3 nucleotides: TGTGCCAGCAGCTCACAGGACTCCTACGAGCAGTACTTC. This codes for CASSSQDSYEQYF.

The rearrangement links TRBV28 to TRBJ1-2; TRBD1 agrees at 9 bases. V gave up 4 bases and J gave up 7 bases; unmatched junction bases: 7. Germline assignment: CDR1 MDHEN and CDR2 SYDVKM. The CDR3 length is 14 residues. CDR3 amino acids: CASSYRGPFGGYTF. The CDR3 nucleotides read TGTGCCAGCAGTTACAGGGGGCCCTTTGGTGGCTACACCTTC.

The CDR3 nucleotides are TGTGCCAGCAGTTTAAATGGGTATAGGGGTTATTATGGCTACACCTTC. Amino acid sequence: CASSLNGYRGYYGYTF. The J gene is TRBJ1-2, the V gene TRBV27; perhaps TRBD1 as D (5 bases). CDR1 is MNHEY, CDR2 SMNVEV, per germline (reference sequence). The CDR3 has 16 amino acids. Trimming left V 2 bases short and J 5 bases short, with 18 bases between.